These 9 T cell receptor beta chains originate from one sample sequenced in a study of shared clonotypes between healthy human individuals. Terminally differentiated effector memory CD45RA+ cells were excluded from the naive CD8 cells, which were CD45RO-negative and positively selected for CCR7. Clones were read by immunoSEQ multiplex PCR, and TCRdb kept only the in-frame ones, dropping some. The data hold approximately 2,200,000 clones, with around 93% observed a single time. The source material was naive CD8+ T cells from PBMCs. Receptors originate from a man aged 18-30 years in good health. Some clones in this sample may be carry-over from other donors' samples.

The CDR3 spells CASSLIAPVGTGTDTQYF. Here the CDR3 DNA reads TGTGCCAGCAGCTTAATTGCCCCGGTCGGGACAGGGACAGATACGCAGTATTTT. The chain has TRBV7-9 and TRBJ2-3; TRBD1 matches at 9 bases. The CDR3 consists of 18 residues. Trimming removed 2 bases from V and 3 bases from J; junction bases left unmatched: 12. Germline lookup yields CDR1 SEHNR and CDR2 FQNEAQ (reference sequence).

This chain joins TRBV2 and TRBJ1-2; D is ambiguous. Per germline, CDR1 SNHLY and CDR2 FYNNEI. The CDR3 loop spans 11 amino acids. For the CDR3, the DNA is TGTGCAACCCCGACCACGTATGGCTACACCTTC. It encodes CATPTTYGYTF.

The V gene is TRBV6-1, the J gene TRBJ1-1, with D perhaps matching TRBD1 (5 bases). V was pared by 1 base and J by 10 bases, with 16 bases between. The CDR3 totals 14 residues. CDR1 and CDR2 (germline): MNHNS, SASEGT. The CDR3 bases are TGTGCCAGCAGTGAAGGGGGCGTCACCCCTCCAGCTTTCTTT. Protein sequence: CASSEGGVTPPAFF.

The chain is built from TRBV27 and TRBJ2-1; 12 bases fit TRBD2. The CDR3 extends over 16 amino acids. Trimming at V came to 7 bases and at J to 1 base, leaving 5 bases not matched to a gene. CDR1 MNHEY and CDR2 SMNVEV come from the germline V gene (reference sequence). CDR3 loop: CASTLGTSGSYNEQFF. CDR3 in DNA: TGTGCCAGCACCCTAGGGACTAGCGGGTCCTACAATGAGCAGTTCTTC.

The chain combines TRBV6-6 with TRBJ2-7; D is perhaps TRBD1 (6 bases). V was clipped by 6 bases and J by 4 bases, with 19 bases between them. Germline-derived CDR1 and CDR2 are MNHNY and SVGAGI (reference sequence). The CDR3 covers 15 residues. The CDR3 nucleotides read TGTGCCAGCAGCTCCCGGCAGGGGCTGAGATACGAGCAGTACTTC. Encoded protein: CASSSRQGLRYEQYF.

Written as DNA, the CDR3 is TGCGCCAGCAGCCCGCTAGGGGTCTACGAGCAGTACTTC. Translation gives CASSPLGVYEQYF. This chain connects TRBV4-1 to TRBJ2-7; D is possibly TRBD1 (5 bases). This CDR3 region has 13 residues. In germline, CDR1 is MGHRA, CDR2 YSYEKL. V lost 4 bases and J 3 bases, leaving 10 bases between the germline ends.

A few counts support this clone. V and J are TRBV11-2 and TRBJ2-2, with 10 bases identical to TRBD1. V gave up 0 bases and J gave up 6 bases; unmatched junction bases: 1. Per germline, CDR1 SGHAT and CDR2 FQNNGV. This CDR3 has 15 amino acids. The CDR3 region has the DNA TGTGCCAGCAGCTTAGACGACAGGGGGCCCGGGGAGCTGTTTTTT. Translation: CASSLDDRGPGELFF.

A remark on this clone: This specimen includes other DNA sequences encoding the same CDR3. The chain is built from TRBV7-3 and TRBJ2-3; 7 bases line up with TRBD2. Germline V CDR1 and CDR2: SGHTA, FQGTGA. CDR3 size: 15 residues. V dropped 2 bases and J dropped 1; count of bases not matched to a gene: 3. In nucleotides, the CDR3 is TGTGCCAGCAGCTTAGTGGGAGGGGGCACAGATACGCAGTATTTT. Its translation: CASSLVGGGTDTQYF.

This chain uses TRBV19 with TRBJ2-5, with D perhaps assigned TRBD1 or TRBD2 (6 bases each). Germline CDR1 reads LNHDA; CDR2 reads SQIVND (reference sequence). The CDR3 runs 15 residues. Trimming removed 2 bases at V and 3 bases at J, with 13 bases between. The CDR3 reads CASSINGGRKETQYF. CDR3 bases: TGTGCCAGTAGTATAAATGGGGGGCGGAAAGAGACCCAGTACTTC.